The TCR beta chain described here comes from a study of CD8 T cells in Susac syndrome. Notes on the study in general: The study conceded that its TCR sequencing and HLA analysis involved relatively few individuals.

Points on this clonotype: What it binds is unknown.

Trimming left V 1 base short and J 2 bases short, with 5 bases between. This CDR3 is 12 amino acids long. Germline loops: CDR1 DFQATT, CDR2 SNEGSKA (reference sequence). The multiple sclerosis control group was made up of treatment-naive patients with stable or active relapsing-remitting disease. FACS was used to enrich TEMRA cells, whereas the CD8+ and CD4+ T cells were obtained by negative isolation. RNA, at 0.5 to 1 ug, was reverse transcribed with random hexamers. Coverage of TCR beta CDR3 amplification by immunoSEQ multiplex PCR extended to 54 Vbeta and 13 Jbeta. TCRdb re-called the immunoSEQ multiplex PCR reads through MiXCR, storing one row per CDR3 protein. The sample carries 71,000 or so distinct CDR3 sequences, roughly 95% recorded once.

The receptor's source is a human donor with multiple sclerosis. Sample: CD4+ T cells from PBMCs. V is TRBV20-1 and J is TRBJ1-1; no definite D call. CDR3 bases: TGCAGTGCTAGAGGCGGAAACACTGAAGCTTTCTTT. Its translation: CSARGGNTEAFF.